The sequence of this TCR beta chain was determined in a study of cytomegalovirus exposure and HLA in healthy donors. PCR employed 60 Vbeta and 13 Jbeta primers. Sequencing was performed with immunoSEQ multiplex PCR; in TCRdb, only in-frame clones are kept and a portion is missing. This table has around 130,000 clones, roughly 72% appearing once. Overall study results and limits: Association with HLA alleles at 0.05 false discovery rate was found for some 18,000 TCR beta sequences in a later analysis.

CDR3 size: 17 residues. The V gene's germline CDR1 is MGHRA and CDR2 YSYEKL. The germline V and J ends were trimmed by 2 bases and 3 bases, with 20 bases remaining between them. Of note for this clone: What it binds is unknown.

The TCR sequence derives from a middle-aged man in good health and CMV-seronegative. Sequencing was performed on PBMCs. The chain links TRBV4-1 to TRBJ2-7, with a weak D call TRBD1 (7 bases). The DNA for the CDR3 is TGCGCCAGCAGCCAATTCCTTTTTCAGGGGGGAGTCTACGAGCAGTACTTC. Its translation is CASSQFLFQGGVYEQYF.